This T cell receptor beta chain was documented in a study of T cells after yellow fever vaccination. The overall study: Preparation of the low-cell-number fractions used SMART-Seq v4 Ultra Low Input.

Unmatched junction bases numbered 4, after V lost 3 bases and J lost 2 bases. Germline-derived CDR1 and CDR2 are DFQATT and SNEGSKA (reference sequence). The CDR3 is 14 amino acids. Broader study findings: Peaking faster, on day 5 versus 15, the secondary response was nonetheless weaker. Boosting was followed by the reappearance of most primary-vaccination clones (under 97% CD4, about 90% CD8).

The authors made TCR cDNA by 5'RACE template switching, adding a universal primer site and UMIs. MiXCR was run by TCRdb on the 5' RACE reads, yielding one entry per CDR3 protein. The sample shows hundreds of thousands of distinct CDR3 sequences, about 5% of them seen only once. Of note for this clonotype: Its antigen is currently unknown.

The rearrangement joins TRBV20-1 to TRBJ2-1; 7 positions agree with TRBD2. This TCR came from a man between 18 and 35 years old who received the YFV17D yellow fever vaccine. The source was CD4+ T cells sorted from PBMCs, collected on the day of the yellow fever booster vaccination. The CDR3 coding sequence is TGCAGTGCTAGTCGCCGGGGGGCCTACAATGAGCAGTTCTTC. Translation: CSASRRGAYNEQFF.